The source of this T cell receptor (beta chain) is a study of T-cell memory formation after mild COVID-19. The TCR alpha and TCR beta cDNA libraries, bearing sample barcodes and UMIs, were generated by 5'RACE using constant-segment primers. Via MiXCR, TCRdb re-called the 5' RACE reads, giving one row per CDR3 protein. The sample lists roughly 240,000 distinct CDR3 sequences; around 15% were seen once. Study-level points and caveats: Clones which contracted sat mainly in CM and EM if CD4+, and in EMRA if CD8+.

Notes on this clonotype: Its specificity is unknown.

Trimming stripped 6 bases from V and 0 bases from J, with 12 bases between. The CDR3 runs 15 residues. The sequencing input was PBMCs or a T cell subset sorted from them (not recorded which). V gene TRBV12-3 or TRBV12-4 combines with J gene TRBJ1-3, with D perhaps TRBD1 (5 bases). The clonotype was recovered from a man aged 18 to 35 who had mild COVID-19 (a few samples of this study predate the infection). Cell type and time point are not known. CDR3 region: CASSRDRSSGNTIYF. Here the CDR3 DNA reads TGTGCCAGCAGCCGGGACCGTAGCTCTGGAAACACCATATATTTT.